These 9 T cell receptor beta chains originate from one sample sequenced in a study of OX40 agonist ivuxolimab in advanced cancers. Library creation used the immunoSEQ multiplex PCR assay. The source is immuneACCESS, and TCRdb retained only in-frame sequences with V and J called. Part of the clones is not carried over; for the studies checked, unresolved V genes explain less than half of this, and the remainder is unexplained. Here the sample has tens of thousands of clones; around 90% occur a single time. About 2% of the sample belongs to the ten largest clones. The sequencing used CD4+ or CD8+ T cells sorted from blood, collected in a trial of the OX40 agonist ivuxolimab. The receptor set was obtained from an adult with an advanced solid tumor such as melanoma, head and neck, liver or kidney cancer.

The chain links TRBV6-5 to TRBJ2-7, with D unresolved. Germline CDR1 and CDR2: MNHEY and SVGAGI. There are 14 residues in the CDR3. V was shortened by 4 bases and J by 2 bases, with 12 bases between the two germline ends. CDR3 in amino acids: CASSLRYSPYEQYF. The CDR3 DNA sequence: TGTGCCAGCAGTTTGCGGTACAGTCCCTACGAGCAGTACTTC.

The rearrangement links TRBV5-6 to TRBJ2-2; D possibly corresponds to TRBD2 (5 bases). The CDR3 sequence is 13 residues long. Trimming cost V 4 bases and J 6 bases, with 10 bases left between them. Germline V gene lookup returns CDR1 SGHDT and CDR2 YYEEEE. CDR3 in DNA: TGTGCCAGCAGCGTTCCCGGGGCCGGGGAGCTGTTTTTT. Its protein is CASSVPGAGELFF.

The chain carries TRBV20-1 and TRBJ2-7, with unresolved D. With 7 bases removed from V and 4 bases from J, the gap between germline ends came to 8 bases. The germline gives CDR1 DFQATT, CDR2 SNEGSKA (reference sequence). This CDR3 is built from 10 residues. The CDR3 coding sequence is TGCAGTGGTCGGAGATACGAGCAGTACTTC. Encoded protein: CSGRRYEQYF.

The J gene is TRBJ2-2, the V gene TRBV18, with 8 positions matching TRBD2. With 2 bases clipped from V and 5 bases from J, the junction kept 7 bases outside the gene matches. Per the germline V gene, CDR1 is KGHSH and CDR2 is LQKENI. The CDR3 has 16 residues. CDR3 sequence reads: CASSPFSTSGTGELFF. In DNA, the CDR3 is TGTGCCAGCTCACCATTCTCCACTAGCGGTACCGGGGAGCTGTTTTTT.

The gene calls are TRBV4-2 and TRBJ2-7; 7 positions match TRBD2. V was clipped by 0 bases and J by 0 bases; unmatched bases: 8. The length of the CDR3 is 17 residues. CDR1 LGHNA and CDR2 YNFKEQ come from the germline V gene. The CDR3 region is CASSQDGTGGLSYEQYF. CDR3 nucleotides: TGTGCCAGCAGCCAAGACGGAACGGGAGGCCTCTCCTACGAGCAGTACTTC.

The chain links TRBV4-2 to TRBJ2-1; 7 nucleotides agree with TRBD2. Germline V gene data show CDR1 as LGHNA and CDR2 as YNFKEQ. The CDR3 has 13 amino acids. Trimming removed 1 base from V and 13 bases from J; junction bases left unmatched: 7. In DNA, the CDR3 is TGTGCCAGCAGCCAAGTTTTGCGGGAGAATCAGTTCTTC. This translates into CASSQVLRENQFF.

This chain connects TRBV27 to TRBJ1-2, with D maybe TRBD1 (5 bases). In germline, CDR1 is MNHEY, CDR2 SMNVEV (reference sequence). The V end lost 2 bases, the J end lost 2 bases, and 12 bases lay between the germline ends. The CDR3 covers 15 residues. CDR3 in DNA: TGTGCCAGCAGTTTAATGGGACGGCCGAACTATGGCTACACCTTC. Translated, it gives CASSLMGRPNYGYTF.

This clone was recorded only once. This chain links TRBV28 with TRBJ1-4, with TRBD1 identical over 10 bases. Germline loops: CDR1 MDHEN, CDR2 SYDVKM. This CDR3 comprises 18 residues. J gave up 7 bases and V 5 bases, and 16 bases lay outside the gene matches. CDR3 sequence (DNA): TGTGCCAGCAGTCCGTTCACACTGAGACAGGGGGCCGGTGAAAAACTGTTTTTT. This encodes CASSPFTLRQGAGEKLFF.

This CDR3 is CASSWDRGTYGYTF. The CDR3 DNA is TGTGCCAGCAGTTGGGACAGGGGGACCTATGGCTACACCTTC. This rearrangement joins TRBV6-5 to TRBJ1-2, with 11 bases lining up with TRBD1. V shed 4 bases and J 4 bases; nucleotides not matched to a gene: 2. Germline assignment: CDR1 MNHEY and CDR2 SVGAGI. The CDR3 is made up of 14 amino acids.